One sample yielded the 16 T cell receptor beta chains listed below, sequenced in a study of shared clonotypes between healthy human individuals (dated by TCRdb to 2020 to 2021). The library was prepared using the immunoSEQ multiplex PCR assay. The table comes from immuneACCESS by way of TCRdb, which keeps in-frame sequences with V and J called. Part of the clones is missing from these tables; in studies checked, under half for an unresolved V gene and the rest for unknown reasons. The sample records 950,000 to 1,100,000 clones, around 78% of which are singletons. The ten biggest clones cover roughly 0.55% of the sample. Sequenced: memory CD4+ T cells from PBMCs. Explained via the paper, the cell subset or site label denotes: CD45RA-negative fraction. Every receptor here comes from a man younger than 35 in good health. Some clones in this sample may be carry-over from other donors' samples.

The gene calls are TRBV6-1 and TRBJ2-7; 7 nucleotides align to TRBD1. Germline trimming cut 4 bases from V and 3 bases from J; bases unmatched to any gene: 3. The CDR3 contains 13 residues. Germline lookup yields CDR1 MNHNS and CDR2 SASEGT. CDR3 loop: CASSGNRGYEQYF. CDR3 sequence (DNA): TGTGCCAGCAGTGGTAACAGGGGCTACGAGCAGTACTTC.

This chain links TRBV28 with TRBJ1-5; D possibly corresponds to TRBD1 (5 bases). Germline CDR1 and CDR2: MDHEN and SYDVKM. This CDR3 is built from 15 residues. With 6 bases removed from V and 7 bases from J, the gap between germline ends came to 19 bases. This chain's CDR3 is CASSPGATGYQPQHF. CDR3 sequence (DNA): TGTGCCAGCAGCCCGGGAGCTACAGGTTACCAGCCCCAGCATTTT.

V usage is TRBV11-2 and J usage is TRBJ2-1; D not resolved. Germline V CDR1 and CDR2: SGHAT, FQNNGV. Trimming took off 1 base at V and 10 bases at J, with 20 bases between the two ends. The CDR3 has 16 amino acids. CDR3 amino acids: CASSLVGSAGDGEQFF. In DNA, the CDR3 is TGTGCCAGCAGCTTAGTGGGTTCGGCCGGAGATGGCGAGCAGTTCTTC.

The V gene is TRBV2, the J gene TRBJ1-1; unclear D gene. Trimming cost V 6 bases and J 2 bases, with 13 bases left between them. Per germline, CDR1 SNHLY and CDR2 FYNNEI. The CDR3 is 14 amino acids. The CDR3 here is CASRGRAANTEAFF. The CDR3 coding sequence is TGTGCCAGCAGGGGGAGGGCAGCTAACACTGAAGCTTTCTTT.

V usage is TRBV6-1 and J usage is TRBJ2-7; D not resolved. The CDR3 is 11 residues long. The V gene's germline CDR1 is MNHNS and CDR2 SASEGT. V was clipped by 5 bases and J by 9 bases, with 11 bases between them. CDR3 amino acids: CASSYKQVQYF. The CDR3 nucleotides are TGTGCCAGCAGTTACAAGCAGGTGCAGTACTTC.

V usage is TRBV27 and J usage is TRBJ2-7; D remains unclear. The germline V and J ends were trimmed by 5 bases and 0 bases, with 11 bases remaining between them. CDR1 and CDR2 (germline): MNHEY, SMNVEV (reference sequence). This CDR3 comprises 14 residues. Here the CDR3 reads CASSPRVNSYEQYF. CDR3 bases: TGTGCCAGCAGTCCGAGAGTAAACTCCTACGAGCAGTACTTC.

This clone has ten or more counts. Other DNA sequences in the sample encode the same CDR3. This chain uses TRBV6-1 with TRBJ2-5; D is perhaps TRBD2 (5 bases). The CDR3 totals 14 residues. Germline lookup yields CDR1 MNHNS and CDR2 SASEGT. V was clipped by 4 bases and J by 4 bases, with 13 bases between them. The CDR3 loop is CASSGRRGSETQYF. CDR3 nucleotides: TGTGCCAGCAGTGGTCGCCGGGGTTCAGAGACCCAGTACTTC.

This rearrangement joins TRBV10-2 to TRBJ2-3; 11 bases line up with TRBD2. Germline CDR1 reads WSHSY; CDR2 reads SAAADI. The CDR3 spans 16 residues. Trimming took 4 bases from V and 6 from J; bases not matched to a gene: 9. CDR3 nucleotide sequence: TGCGCCAGCAGTGGGACTAGCGGGCACCAAGCGGATACGCAGTATTTT. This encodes CASSGTSGHQADTQYF.

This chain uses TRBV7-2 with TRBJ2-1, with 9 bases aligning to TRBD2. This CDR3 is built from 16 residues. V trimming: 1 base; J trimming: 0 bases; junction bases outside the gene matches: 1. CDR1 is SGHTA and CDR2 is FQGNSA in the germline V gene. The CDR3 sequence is CASSLGSGSSYNEQFF. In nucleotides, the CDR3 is TGTGCCAGCAGCTTAGGTAGCGGGAGCTCCTACAATGAGCAGTTCTTC.

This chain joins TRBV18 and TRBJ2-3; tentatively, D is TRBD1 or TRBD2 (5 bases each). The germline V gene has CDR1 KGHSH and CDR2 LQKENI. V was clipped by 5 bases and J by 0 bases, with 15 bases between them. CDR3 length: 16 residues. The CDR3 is CASSLGPPGSTDTQYF. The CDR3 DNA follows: TGTGCCAGCTCATTGGGACCGCCGGGAAGCACAGATACGCAGTATTTT. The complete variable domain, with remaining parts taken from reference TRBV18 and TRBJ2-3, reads NAGVMQNPRHLVRRRGQEARLRCSPMKGHSHVYWYRQLPEEGLKFMVYLQKENIIDESGMPKERFSAEFPKEGPSILRIQQVVRGDSAAYFCASSLGPPGSTDTQYFGPGTRLTVL.

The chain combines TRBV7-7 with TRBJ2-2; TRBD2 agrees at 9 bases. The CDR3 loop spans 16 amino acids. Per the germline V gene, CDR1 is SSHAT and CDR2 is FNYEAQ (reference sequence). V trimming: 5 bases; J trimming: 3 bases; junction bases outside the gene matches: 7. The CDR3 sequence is CASSAFGGGDTGELFF. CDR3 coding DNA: TGTGCCAGCAGCGCCTTTGGCGGGGGGGACACCGGGGAGCTGTTTTTT.

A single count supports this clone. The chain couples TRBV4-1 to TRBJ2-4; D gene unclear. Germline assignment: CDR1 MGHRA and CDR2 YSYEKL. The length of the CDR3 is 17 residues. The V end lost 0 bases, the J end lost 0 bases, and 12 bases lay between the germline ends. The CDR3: CASSQEGGMVAKNIQYF. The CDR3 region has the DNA TGCGCCAGCAGCCAAGAGGGTGGGATGGTAGCCAAAAACATTCAGTACTTC.

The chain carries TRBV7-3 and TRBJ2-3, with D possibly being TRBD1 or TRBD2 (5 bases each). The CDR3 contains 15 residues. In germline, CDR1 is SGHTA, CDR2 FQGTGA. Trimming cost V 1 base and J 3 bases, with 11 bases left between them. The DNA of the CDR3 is TGTGCCAGCAGCTTAAGAGGGGAAATGACAGATACGCAGTATTTT. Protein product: CASSLRGEMTDTQYF.

The CDR3 DNA sequence: TGTGCCAGCAGCGTGGTCGGGGGAGGCCAAGAGACCCAGTACTTC. Amino acids: CASSVVGGGQETQYF. The chain uses TRBV9 and TRBJ2-5; weak D call: TRBD2 (6 bases). The CDR3 spans 15 residues. V lost 2 bases to trimming and J lost 1 base, with 12 bases between them. Germline CDR1 SGDLS, CDR2 YYNGEE.

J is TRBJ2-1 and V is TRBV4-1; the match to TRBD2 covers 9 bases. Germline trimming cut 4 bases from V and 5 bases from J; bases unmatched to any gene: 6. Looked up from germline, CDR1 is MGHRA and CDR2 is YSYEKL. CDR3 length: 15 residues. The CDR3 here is CASSLSGSMNNEQFF. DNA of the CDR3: TGCGCCAGCAGCCTTAGCGGGAGTATGAACAATGAGCAGTTCTTC.

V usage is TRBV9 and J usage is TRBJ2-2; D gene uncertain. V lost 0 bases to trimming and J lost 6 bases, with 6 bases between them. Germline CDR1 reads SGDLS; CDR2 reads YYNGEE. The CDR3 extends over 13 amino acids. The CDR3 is CASSVESPGELFF. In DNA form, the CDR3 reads TGTGCCAGCAGCGTAGAGAGTCCCGGGGAGCTGTTTTTT.